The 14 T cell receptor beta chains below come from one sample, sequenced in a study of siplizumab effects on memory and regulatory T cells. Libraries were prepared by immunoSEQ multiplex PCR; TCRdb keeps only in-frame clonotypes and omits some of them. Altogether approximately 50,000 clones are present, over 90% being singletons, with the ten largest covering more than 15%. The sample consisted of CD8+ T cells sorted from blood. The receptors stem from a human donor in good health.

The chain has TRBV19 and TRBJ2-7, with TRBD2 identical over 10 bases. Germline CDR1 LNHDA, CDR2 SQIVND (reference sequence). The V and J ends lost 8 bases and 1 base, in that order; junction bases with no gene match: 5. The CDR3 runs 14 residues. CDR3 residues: CASSQTSGSYEQYF. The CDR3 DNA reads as TGTGCCAGTTCCCAGACTAGCGGGTCCTACGAGCAGTACTTC.

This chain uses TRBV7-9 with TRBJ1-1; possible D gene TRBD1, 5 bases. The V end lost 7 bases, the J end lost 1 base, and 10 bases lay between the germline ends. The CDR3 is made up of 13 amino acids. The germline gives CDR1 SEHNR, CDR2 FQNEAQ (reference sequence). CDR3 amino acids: CASTQGSNTEAFF. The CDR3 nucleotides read TGTGCCAGCACTCAGGGATCGAACACTGAAGCTTTCTTT.

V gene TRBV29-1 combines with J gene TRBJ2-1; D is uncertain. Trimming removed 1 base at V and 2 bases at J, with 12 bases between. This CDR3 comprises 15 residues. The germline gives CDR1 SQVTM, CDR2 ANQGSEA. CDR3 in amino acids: CSVEVYGNPYNEQFF. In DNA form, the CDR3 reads TGCAGCGTTGAAGTTTACGGAAACCCCTACAATGAGCAGTTCTTC.

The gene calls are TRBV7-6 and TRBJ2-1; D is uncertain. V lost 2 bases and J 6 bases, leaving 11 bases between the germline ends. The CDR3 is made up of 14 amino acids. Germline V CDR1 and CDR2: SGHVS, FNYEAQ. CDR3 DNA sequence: TGTGCCAGCAGCTTATTTGAGCCACTCAATGAGCAGTTCTTC. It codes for CASSLFEPLNEQFF.

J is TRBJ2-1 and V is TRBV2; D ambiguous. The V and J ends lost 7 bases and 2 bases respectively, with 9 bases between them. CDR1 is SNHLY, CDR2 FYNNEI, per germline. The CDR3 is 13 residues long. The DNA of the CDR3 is TGTGCCAGCAAGGATCGGGCCTACAATGAGCAGTTCTTC. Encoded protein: CASKDRAYNEQFF. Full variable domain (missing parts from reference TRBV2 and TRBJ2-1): EPEVTQTPSHQVTQMGQEVILRCVPISNHLYFYWYRQILGQKVEFLVSFYNNEISEKSEIFDDQFSVERPDGSNFTLKIRSTKLEDSAMYFCASKDRAYNEQFFGPGTRLTVL.

In DNA form, the CDR3 reads TGTGCCAGTAGTCCGGGGACGGCGAGCACAGATACGCAGTATTTT. Its protein product is CASSPGTASTDTQYF. This chain connects TRBV19 to TRBJ2-3; either TRBD1 or TRBD2 may supply D (5 bases each). There are 15 residues in the CDR3. Per the germline V gene, CDR1 is LNHDA and CDR2 is SQIVND (reference sequence). V was clipped by 5 bases and J by 0 bases, with 12 bases between them.

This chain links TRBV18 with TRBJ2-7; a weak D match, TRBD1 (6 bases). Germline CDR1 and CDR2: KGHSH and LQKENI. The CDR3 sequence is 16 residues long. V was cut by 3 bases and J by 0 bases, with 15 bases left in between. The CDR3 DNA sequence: TGTGCCAGCTCACCCGGATACACAGGGAACTCCTACGAGCAGTACTTC. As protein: CASSPGYTGNSYEQYF.

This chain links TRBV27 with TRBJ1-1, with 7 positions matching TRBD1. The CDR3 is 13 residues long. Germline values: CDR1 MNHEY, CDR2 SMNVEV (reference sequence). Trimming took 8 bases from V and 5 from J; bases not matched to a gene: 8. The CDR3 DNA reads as TGTGCCAGCCGACAGGGTGCTGGTACTGAAGCTTTCTTT. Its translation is CASRQGAGTEAFF.

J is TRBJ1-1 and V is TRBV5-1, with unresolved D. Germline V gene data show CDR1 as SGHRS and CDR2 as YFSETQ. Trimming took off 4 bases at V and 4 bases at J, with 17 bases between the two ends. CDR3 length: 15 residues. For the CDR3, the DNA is TGCGCCAGCAGCCCCGGTCCCACCTCCGTCACTGAAGCTTTCTTT. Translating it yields CASSPGPTSVTEAFF.

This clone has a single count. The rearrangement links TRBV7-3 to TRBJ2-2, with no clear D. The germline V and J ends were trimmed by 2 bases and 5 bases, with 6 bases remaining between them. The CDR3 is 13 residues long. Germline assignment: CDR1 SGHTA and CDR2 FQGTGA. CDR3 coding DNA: TGTGCCAGCAGCTTATTAGGAACCGGGGAGCTGTTTTTT. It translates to CASSLLGTGELFF. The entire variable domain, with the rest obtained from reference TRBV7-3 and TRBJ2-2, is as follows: GAGVSQTPSNKVTEKGKYVELRCDPISGHTALYWYRQSLGQGPEFLIYFQGTGAADDSGLPNDRFFAVRPEGSVSTLKIQRTERGDSAVYLCASSLLGTGELFFGEGSRLTVL.

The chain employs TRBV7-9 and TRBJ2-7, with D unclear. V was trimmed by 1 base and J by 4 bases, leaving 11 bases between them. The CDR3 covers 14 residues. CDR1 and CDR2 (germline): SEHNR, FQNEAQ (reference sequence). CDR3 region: CASSLESSPYEQYF. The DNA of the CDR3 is TGTGCCAGCAGCTTAGAGTCTAGTCCTTACGAGCAGTACTTC.

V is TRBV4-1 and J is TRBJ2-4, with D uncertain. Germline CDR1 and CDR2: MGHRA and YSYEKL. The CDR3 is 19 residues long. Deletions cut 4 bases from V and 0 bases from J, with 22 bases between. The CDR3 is CASSLPKKGAELAKNIQYF. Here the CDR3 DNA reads TGCGCCAGCAGCCTCCCGAAGAAGGGCGCGGAGCTAGCCAAAAACATTCAGTACTTC.

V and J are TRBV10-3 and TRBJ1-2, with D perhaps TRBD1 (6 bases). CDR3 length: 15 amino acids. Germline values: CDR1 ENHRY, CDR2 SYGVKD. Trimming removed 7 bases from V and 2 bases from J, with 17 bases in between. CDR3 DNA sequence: TGTGCCATCAACACGAACAGGGCGACCAACTATGGCTACACCTTC. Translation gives CAINTNRATNYGYTF.

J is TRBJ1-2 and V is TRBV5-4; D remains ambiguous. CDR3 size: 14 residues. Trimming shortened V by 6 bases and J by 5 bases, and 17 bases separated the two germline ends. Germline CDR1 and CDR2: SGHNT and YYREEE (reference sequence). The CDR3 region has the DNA TGTGCCAGCACCGTTAACAGAGTTCCTTATGGCTACACCTTC. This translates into CASTVNRVPYGYTF.